Listed here are 30 T cell receptor beta chains from one sample, sequenced in a study of cytomegalovirus exposure and HLA in healthy donors. 60 Vbeta and 13 Jbeta primers were used in PCR. Using immunoSEQ multiplex PCR, the repertoire was profiled, and TCRdb retains in-frame clones only, with some absent. There are about 120,000 clones in the sample; around 79% occur only once, and roughly 1.5% lies in the top ten. The sequenced sample consisted of PBMCs. The receptor set was obtained from a woman aged 18 to 35 in good health and CMV-seronegative.

The rearrangement uses TRBV30 and TRBJ2-7; D unclear. The CDR3 extends over 12 amino acids. The V end lost 2 bases, the J end lost 2 bases, and 7 bases lay between the germline ends. CDR1 and CDR2 (germline): GTSNPN, SVGIG (reference sequence). Here the CDR3 reads CAWSSQTYEQYF. CDR3 in DNA: TGTGCCTGGAGTTCCCAGACCTACGAGCAGTACTTC.

This chain connects TRBV5-1 to TRBJ1-3; 7 positions agree with TRBD1. CDR3 length: 16 residues. Germline V gives CDR1 SGHRS, CDR2 YFSETQ. Losses at the gene ends were 1 base for V and 0 bases for J; bases not matched to a gene: 4. The CDR3 bases are TGCGCCAGCAGCTTGCGTGGGACAGACTCTGGAAACACCATATATTTT. Amino acid sequence: CASSLRGTDSGNTIYF.

The chain combines TRBV4-2 with TRBJ2-3; 7 bases agree with TRBD2. Germline CDR1 and CDR2: LGHNA and YNFKEQ. Losses at the gene ends were 1 base for V and 4 bases for J; bases not matched to a gene: 11. CDR3 size: 17 residues. The CDR3 loop is CASSQALSGGSADTQYF. The CDR3 nucleotides are TGTGCCAGCAGCCAAGCCCTTTCTGGCGGGAGCGCAGATACGCAGTATTTT.

The chain couples TRBV7-9 to TRBJ1-4; D not certain. Germline values: CDR1 SEHNR, CDR2 FQNEAQ (reference sequence). The V and J ends lost 6 bases and 8 bases respectively, with 13 bases between them. The CDR3 is made up of 13 amino acids. This chain's CDR3 is CASSYGSLEKLFF. The CDR3 DNA sequence: TGTGCCAGCAGTTACGGGAGTTTAGAAAAACTGTTTTTT.

The V and J genes are TRBV4-3 and TRBJ2-1, with D possibly TRBD2 on 6 matching bases. This CDR3 is built from 15 residues. Germline assignment: CDR1 LGHNA and CDR2 YSLEER. The ends were cut back, 5 bases at V and 10 bases at J, with 21 bases in the middle. The CDR3 DNA follows: TGCGCCAGCAGCTATGTATCGATCCGGGACTCGGAGCAGTTCTTC. This encodes CASSYVSIRDSEQFF.

The gene calls are TRBV4-3 and TRBJ1-6; D gene unclear. The V and J ends lost 0 bases and 0 bases respectively, with 6 bases between them. This CDR3 has 16 amino acids. Germline V lookup: CDR1 LGHNA, CDR2 YSLEER. The CDR3 spells CASSQESGSYNSPLHF. For the CDR3, the DNA is TGCGCCAGCAGCCAAGAGTCAGGCTCCTATAATTCACCCCTCCACTTT.

The CDR3 region has the DNA TGTGCCAGCAGCGGCGGGACAGGGCACAATGAGCAGTTCTTC. Amino acids: CASSGGTGHNEQFF. The J gene is TRBJ2-1, the V gene TRBV7-9; 9 bases map to TRBD1. This CDR3 has 14 residues. The V gene's germline CDR1 is SEHNR and CDR2 FQNEAQ (reference sequence). Trimming at V came to 5 bases and at J to 5 bases, leaving 4 bases not matched to a gene.

V gene TRBV19 combines with J gene TRBJ2-3, with a possible D match to TRBD2 (6 bases). V lost 4 bases, J lost 0 bases, and 11 bases lay in between. The CDR3 loop spans 15 amino acids. The germline V gene encodes CDR1 LNHDA and CDR2 SQIVND (reference sequence). The DNA of the CDR3 is TGTGCCAGTAGTACGAGCGGGCGGAGCACAGATACGCAGTATTTT. The encoded protein is CASSTSGRSTDTQYF. Looking up the rest from reference TRBV19 and TRBJ2-3 gives the full variable domain: DGGITQSPKYLFRKEGQNVTLSCEQNLNHDAMYWYRQDPGQGLRLIYYSQIVNDFQKGDIAEGYSVSREKKESFPLTVTSAQKNPTAFYLCASSTSGRSTDTQYFGPGTRLTVL.

The V gene is TRBV10-3, the J gene TRBJ2-7, with 8 positions matching TRBD2. This CDR3 is built from 14 residues. In germline, CDR1 is ENHRY, CDR2 SYGVKD. The V gene end was trimmed by 5 bases and the J gene end by 6 bases; junction bases not matched to a gene: 9. The CDR3 nucleotides read TGTGCCATCAGTAACAGCGGGAGTATAATCGAGCAGTACTTC. Translating it yields CAISNSGSIIEQYF.

This clone showed up just a few times. The gene calls are TRBV7-2 and TRBJ2-1; a possible D gene is TRBD1 (5 bases). The CDR3 loop spans 14 amino acids. V was pared by 5 bases and J by 5 bases, with 13 bases between. From germline, CDR1 is SGHTA and CDR2 FQGNSA. DNA of the CDR3: TGTGCCAGCAGCGCCTTCCCCAGGGACAATGAGCAGTTCTTC. Its translation: CASSAFPRDNEQFF.

The chain joins TRBV10-2 to TRBJ2-3; 10 nucleotides match TRBD2. This CDR3 is 16 amino acids long. Germline V gene data show CDR1 as WSHSY and CDR2 as SAAADI. J gave up 4 bases and V 3 bases, and 7 bases lay outside the gene matches. CDR3 coding DNA: TGCGCCAGCAGTGACGGAGCGGGAGGGCTGGCAGATACGCAGTATTTT. It specifies CASSDGAGGLADTQYF.

The V and J genes are TRBV19 and TRBJ1-5; D possibly corresponds to TRBD1 (5 bases). Looked up from germline, CDR1 is LNHDA and CDR2 is SQIVND (reference sequence). Trimming took off 7 bases at V and 10 bases at J, with 23 bases between the two ends. CDR3 length: 15 residues. The CDR3, as DNA: TGTGCCAGTATTGCTGATAGATCAGGGAACGGACCCCAGCATTTT. Residues: CASIADRSGNGPQHF.

This clone appeared once. The gene calls are TRBV7-6 and TRBJ2-3; D perhaps matches TRBD2 (6 bases). With 6 bases removed from V and 6 bases from J, the gap between germline ends came to 16 bases. The CDR3 consists of 14 residues. The germline CDR1 and CDR2 sequences are SGHVS and FNYEAQ. The CDR3 DNA sequence: TGTGCCAGCAGTTATCTAGCGCGGGCTGATACGCAGTATTTT. It specifies CASSYLARADTQYF.

This clone was counted only a few times. The J gene is TRBJ1-4, the V gene TRBV25-1, with 7 bases fitting TRBD1. The CDR3 is made up of 14 amino acids. V trimming: 6 bases; J trimming: 2 bases; junction bases outside the gene matches: 3. Germline values: CDR1 MGHDK, CDR2 SYGVNS. In DNA form, the CDR3 reads TGTGCCAGCAGAAAGACAGGGACTAATGAAAAACTGTTTTTT. Its protein product is CASRKTGTNEKLFF.

The J gene is TRBJ1-1, the V gene TRBV6-5; 7 bases map to TRBD1. CDR3 length: 15 amino acids. Germline trimming cut 5 bases from V and 1 base from J; bases unmatched to any gene: 7. Germline values: CDR1 MNHEY, CDR2 SVGAGI. CDR3 in amino acids: CASSPSRDRNTEAFF. CDR3 nucleotide sequence: TGTGCCAGCAGTCCATCCCGGGACAGGAACACTGAAGCTTTCTTT.

CDR3 coding DNA: TGTGCCAGCAGCGTAGTCGGTGGGAGAGAGACGTACGAGCAGTACTTC. This codes for CASSVVGGRETYEQYF. The rearrangement links TRBV9 to TRBJ2-7; D may be TRBD2 (5 bases). Trimming pared 0 bases from V and 4 bases from J, leaving 17 bases between. Germline CDR1 SGDLS, CDR2 YYNGEE. The CDR3 loop spans 16 amino acids.

A single count supports this clone. The chain recombines TRBV5-1 with TRBJ1-1; D is unresolved. From germline, CDR1 is SGHRS and CDR2 YFSETQ. The CDR3 extends over 14 amino acids. Trimming removed 7 bases at V and 7 bases at J, with 20 bases between. Here the CDR3 reads CASSLSGRMDEAFF. The CDR3 bases are TGCGCCAGCTCCCTGTCCGGGAGGATGGATGAAGCTTTCTTT.

Here the CDR3 reads CASSGGQDYGYTF. CDR3 sequence (DNA): TGTGCCAGCAGTGGAGGACAGGATTATGGCTACACCTTC. The chain recombines TRBV2 with TRBJ1-2, with 7 bases that match TRBD1. Germline-derived CDR1 and CDR2 are SNHLY and FYNNEI. The ends lost 4 bases at V and 5 bases at J; junction bases unmatched: 4. This CDR3 is 13 amino acids long.

This clone was picked up one time. This chain connects TRBV7-8 to TRBJ2-7; no definite D call. Germline V gives CDR1 SGHVS, CDR2 FQNEAQ. The V gene lost 3 bases and the J gene lost 5 bases, with 5 bases spanning the gap. CDR3 size: 11 residues. The DNA of the CDR3 is TGTGCCAGCAGCTTGGCCCACGAGCAGTACTTC. Translated, it gives CASSLAHEQYF. Filled out from reference TRBV7-8 and TRBJ2-7, the complete variable domain reads GAGVSQSPRYKVAKRGQDVALRCDPISGHVSLFWYQQALGQGPEFLTYFQNEAQLDKSGLPSDRFFAERPEGSVSTLKIQRTQQEDSAVYLCASSLAHEQYFGPGTRLTVT.

J is TRBJ2-1 and V is TRBV29-1; the D gene is possibly TRBD1 (6 bases). V lost 7 bases and J 2 bases, leaving 15 bases between the germline ends. The germline CDR1 and CDR2 sequences are SQVTM and ANQGSEA. This CDR3 spans 14 amino acids. The CDR3: CSGVGQRTYNEQFF. CDR3 in DNA: TGCAGCGGGGTTGGACAGCGGACCTACAATGAGCAGTTCTTC.

The chain is built from TRBV10-1 and TRBJ1-1, with D possibly TRBD1 on 5 matching bases. CDR1 and CDR2 (germline): WNHNN, SYGVQD (reference sequence). V was pared by 8 bases and J by 0 bases, with 10 bases between. This CDR3 is 13 amino acids long. The CDR3 region has the DNA TGCGCCAGCCGACAGCTCATGAACACTGAAGCTTTCTTT. This sequence encodes CASRQLMNTEAFF.

V usage is TRBV6-5 and J usage is TRBJ1-6; perhaps TRBD1 as D (6 bases). Germline-derived CDR1 and CDR2 are MNHEY and SVGAGI. Trimming took 4 bases from V and 7 from J, leaving 11 bases between them. The CDR3 covers 14 residues. The CDR3 here is CASSLYRANSPLHF. The CDR3 region has the DNA TGTGCCAGCAGTTTATACAGGGCCAATTCACCCCTCCACTTT.

This clone was picked up a small number of times. The genes are TRBV29-1 and TRBJ2-3, with D tentatively TRBD2 (6 bases). The CDR3 has 19 amino acids. The V end lost 3 bases, the J end lost 7 bases, and 32 bases lay between the germline ends. Germline V gene lookup returns CDR1 SQVTM and CDR2 ANQGSEA. CDR3 coding DNA: TGCAGCGTTGATCCCCCCCCTCATCTGCAGGCCGGGGGTAGGAATACGCAGTATTTT. Translated, it gives CSVDPPPHLQAGGRNTQYF.

The CDR3 DNA is TGTGCCAGCACCGGCCCGGCGACAGGGAACTACGAGCAGTACTTC. This sequence encodes CASTGPATGNYEQYF. This chain links TRBV2 with TRBJ2-7; 7 bases map to TRBD1. Germline V gene lookup returns CDR1 SNHLY and CDR2 FYNNEI. The CDR3 is 15 residues long. V gave up 7 bases and J gave up 3 bases; unmatched junction bases: 12.

V usage is TRBV27 and J usage is TRBJ2-1; TRBD2 matches 9 bases. V dropped 6 bases and J dropped 5; count of bases not matched to a gene: 17. Germline assignment: CDR1 MNHEY and CDR2 SMNVEV (reference sequence). This CDR3 has 18 amino acids. CDR3 in DNA: TGTGCCAGCAGGAGGACAGCGGGGGGCCTATTTTCCGACAATGAGCAGTTCTTC. This codes for CASRRTAGGLFSDNEQFF.

This chain uses TRBV2 with TRBJ2-7; no clear D gene. Trimming removed 5 bases from V and 4 bases from J, with 6 bases in between. The CDR3 is 11 amino acids. Germline lookup yields CDR1 SNHLY and CDR2 FYNNEI. The CDR3 spells CASSSLYEQYF. The CDR3 DNA reads TGTGCCAGCAGTTCTCTTTACGAGCAGTACTTC.

The chain carries TRBV5-1 and TRBJ2-5; 7 positions match TRBD2. The J call may be wrong; the DNA end is better matched by TRBJ2-7. Germline V gives CDR1 SGHRS, CDR2 YFSETQ. The CDR3 loop spans 15 amino acids. This CDR3 reads CASSLGSPSGHEQYF. The CDR3 DNA sequence: TGCGCCAGCAGCTTGGGGTCCCCTAGCGGCCACGAGCAGTACTTC.

This chain joins TRBV14 and TRBJ1-2; TRBD1 matches 7 bases. Germline lookup yields CDR1 SGHDN and CDR2 FVKESK. V shed 5 bases, J shed 4 bases, and the junction held 10 bases outside the gene matches. The CDR3 contains 15 residues. CDR3: CASSSGRQGGYGYTF. The DNA for the CDR3 is TGTGCCAGCAGCTCGGGCCGACAGGGAGGCTATGGCTACACCTTC.

The chain combines TRBV2 with TRBJ1-1, with a tentative D call TRBD1 (5 bases). V was shortened by 4 bases and J by 1 base, with 7 bases between the two germline ends. CDR1 and CDR2 (germline): SNHLY, FYNNEI. CDR3 length: 13 residues. The CDR3 DNA reads as TGTGCCAGCAGTGGACAGCCGAACACTGAAGCTTTCTTT. This encodes CASSGQPNTEAFF.

The gene calls are TRBV5-1 and TRBJ1-3; 8 bases fit TRBD1. V was pared by 3 bases and J by 1 base, with 9 bases of the junction left unmatched. Germline CDR1 reads SGHRS; CDR2 reads YFSETQ. This CDR3 contains 17 residues. Here the CDR3 DNA reads TGCGCCAGCAGCTGGAGTTCAGGGGGCTCGTCTGGAAACACCATATATTTT. Its protein is CASSWSSGGSSGNTIYF.